The clone carrying this T cell receptor beta chain was recorded a few times. What it binds is not known. The entry originates in a study of Ad26.COV2.S vaccination and SARS-CoV-2 variants. Repertoires were generated with immunoSEQ multiplex PCR, while TCRdb's copy carries only in-frame clones and drops some. This sample has hundreds of thousands of clones, with about nine tenths found just once. The treatment: around 19 received Ad26.COV2.S at low or high dose, single or two shots; about 5 received placebo; per-sample allocation not given. Samples came from day 63 after the first vaccine or placebo injection. V was trimmed by 2 bases and J by 0 bases, leaving 10 bases between them. This CDR3 has 15 amino acids. The germline gives CDR1 MNHEY, CDR2 SVGAGI. Overall study findings and caveats: Breadth measured for non-spike TCRs was similar across vaccine and placebo recipients.

The chain couples TRBV6-5 to TRBJ1-1, with D tentatively TRBD1 (5 bases). This receptor was taken from a person aged 18-60 years who received the Ad26.COV2.S COVID-19 vaccine or a placebo. Source: peripheral blood, taken in a trial of Ad26.COV2.S vaccine versus placebo. The CDR3 sequence: CASSYGGVLNTEAFF. The CDR3 region has the DNA TGTGCCAGCAGTTACGGAGGGGTCTTGAACACTGAAGCTTTCTTT.